A selection of T cell receptor beta chains follows, all from one sample in a study of blood T cell repertoires in COVID-19. The repertoire was sequenced with immunoSEQ multiplex PCR; TCRdb's copy has only in-frame clones and lacks some. The sample includes about 270,000 clones, 82% of them seen just once. Sequenced input: peripheral blood. Receptor source: a woman aged 18-35 years with acute or convalescent COVID-19. Both conserved end residues are part of each CDR3. A D gene is named only where the DNA matches it firmly. The size field is filled for only some rows; it gives once, few, many or a size class.

J	D	size	V	CDR3	DNA
TRBJ1-1	TRBD1	NA	TRBV4-3	CASSARDPGAGGTEAFF	TGCGCCAGCAGCGCCCGAGACCCCGGGGCAGGGGGCACTGAAGCTTTCTTT
TRBJ1-2	NA	NA	TRBV7-2	CASSQTRGGGNYGYTF	TGTGCCAGCAGCCAAACGAGGGGCGGGGGTAACTATGGCTACACCTTC
TRBJ2-1	TRBD1	NA	TRBV18	CASSPGTGANEQFF	TGTGCCAGCTCCCCGGGGACAGGGGCCAATGAGCAGTTCTTC
TRBJ2-3	TRBD2	NA	TRBV27	CASSLGLRTDTQYF	TGTGCCAGCAGTTTGGGACTACGCACAGATACGCAGTATTTT
TRBJ2-1	TRBD2	once	TRBV9	CASMSGGASSSYNEQFF	TGTGCCAGCATGTCGGGAGGCGCGTCCAGCTCCTACAATGAGCAGTTCTTC
TRBJ1-5	NA	NA	TRBV7-2	CASSPHGGNQPQHF	TGTGCCAGCAGCCCTCACGGTGGCAATCAGCCCCAGCATTTT
TRBJ2-7	NA	NA	TRBV25-1	CASSEPHWRGTYEQYF	TGTGCCAGCAGTGAGCCCCATTGGCGGGGCACCTACGAGCAGTACTTC
TRBJ2-1	NA	NA	TRBV7-2	CASSVGLGSGTEQFF	TGTGCCAGCAGCGTTGGACTGGGTTCGGGCACTGAGCAGTTCTTC
TRBJ2-7	TRBD1	NA	TRBV19	CASSMGQPTGFYEQYF	TGTGCCAGTAGTATGGGACAGCCAACAGGGTTTTACGAGCAGTACTTC
TRBJ2-1	TRBD2	NA	TRBV11-2	CASSLVLGTSGYNEQFF	TGTGCCAGCAGCTTAGTTTTAGGGACTAGCGGTTACAATGAGCAGTTCTTC
TRBJ2-1	TRBD2	NA	TRBV9	CASSVVSGTSASNEQFF	TGTGCCAGCAGCGTAGTTTCCGGGACTAGCGCAAGCAATGAGCAGTTCTTC
TRBJ2-1	TRBD2	NA	TRBV7-2	CASSLLSGTSGKYNEQFF	TGTGCCAGCAGCTTACTATCCGGGACTAGCGGAAAATACAATGAGCAGTTCTTC
TRBJ2-3	TRBD2	NA	TRBV6-6	CASRTSGTTDTQYF	TGTGCCAGTCGGACTAGCGGGACGACAGATACGCAGTATTTT
TRBJ2-7	TRBD2	NA	TRBV18	CASSPGGTEAYEQYF	TGTGCCAGCTCACCGGGAGGGACTGAGGCCTACGAGCAGTACTTC
TRBJ2-3	TRBD2	NA	TRBV5-6	CASSSSGKDTQYF	TGTGCCAGCAGCTCTAGCGGGAAGGATACGCAGTATTTT
TRBJ1-4	NA	NA	TRBV5-1	CASSRTSSTNEKLFF	TGCGCCAGCAGCCGTACATCCTCAACTAATGAAAAACTGTTTTTT
TRBJ1-5	TRBD1	NA	TRBV2	CASSERRRTGGNQPQHF	TGTGCCAGCAGTGAGCGCAGGAGGACAGGGGGCAATCAGCCCCAGCATTTT
TRBJ2-2	NA	few	TRBV29-1	CSVDGRQGTGELFF	TGCAGCGTTGATGGCCGGCAGGGGACCGGGGAGCTGTTTTTT
TRBJ1-5	TRBD1	NA	TRBV5-3	CTQPGQLQPQHF	TGTACACAACCGGGACAGTTGCAGCCCCAGCATTTT
TRBJ2-1	TRBD2	NA	TRBV7-9	CASSPEASGLDNEQFF	TGTGCCAGCAGCCCCGAAGCTAGCGGACTAGACAATGAGCAGTTCTTC
TRBJ2-2	TRBD2	NA	TRBV14	CASSPGLAGFNTGELFF	TGTGCCAGCAGCCCTGGACTAGCGGGGTTTAACACCGGGGAGCTGTTTTTT
TRBJ2-7	TRBD1	NA	TRBV28	CASRITAGTGQLALSEQYF	TGTGCCAGCAGGATTACGGCGGGGACAGGTCAACTGGCCCTCTCCGAGCAGTACTTC
TRBJ1-2	NA	few	TRBV6-5	CASSYSTSGGYGYTF	TGTGCCAGCAGTTACTCGACTTCCGGTGGCTATGGCTACACCTTC
TRBJ1-1	NA	NA	TRBV14	CASSQGALTEAFF	TGTGCCAGCAGCCAGGGGGCCCTGACTGAAGCTTTCTTT
TRBJ1-1	NA	NA	TRBV18	CASSPRQSEAFF	TGTGCCAGCTCACCACGGCAGTCTGAAGCTTTCTTT
TRBJ2-1	TRBD2	few	TRBV3-1/TRBV3-2	CASSPTSGRTHEQFF	TGTGCCAGCAGCCCGACTAGCGGGAGAACGCATGAGCAGTTCTTC
TRBJ1-3	NA	once	TRBV11-2	CADGGGPGNTIYF	TGTGCCGACGGGGGGGGGCCTGGAAACACCATATATTTT
TRBJ1-2	TRBD1	NA	TRBV30	CAWSAGGGYGYTF	TGTGCCTGGAGTGCAGGGGGAGGTTATGGCTACACCTTC
TRBJ2-7	TRBD1	NA	TRBV18	CASSPRRDRAYEQYF	TGTGCCAGCTCACCCCGTCGGGACAGAGCCTACGAGCAGTACTTC
TRBJ2-7	NA	NA	TRBV9	CASSGPGNEQYF	TGTGCCAGCAGCGGCCCCGGGAACGAGCAGTACTTC
TRBJ1-4	TRBD1	few	TRBV30	CAWGGQGNEKLFF	TGTGCCTGGGGGGGACAGGGGAATGAAAAACTGTTTTTT
TRBJ2-2	TRBD2	NA	TRBV18	CASSLGLAGGELFF	TGTGCCAGCTCACTAGGACTAGCTGGCGGGGAGCTGTTTTTT
TRBJ1-6	NA	NA	TRBV6-1	CASSDSGRGFWPLHF	TGTGCCAGCAGTGATTCGGGCAGGGGTTTTTGGCCCCTCCACTTT
TRBJ2-7	NA	NA	TRBV27	CASSSWPPYEQYF	TGTGCCAGCAGTTCGTGGCCCCCCTACGAGCAGTACTTC
TRBJ2-3	TRBD2	NA	TRBV6-5	CASRPRLAGGDTQYF	TGTGCCAGCAGGCCACGACTAGCGGGAGGTGATACGCAGTATTTT
TRBJ2-7	TRBD2	once	TRBV13	CASSFVAGGLYEQYF	TGTGCCAGCAGCTTTGTAGCGGGAGGTCTCTACGAGCAGTACTTC
TRBJ2-1	TRBD1	few	TRBV9	CASSVEGDRGNEQFF	TGTGCCAGCAGCGTAGAGGGGGACAGGGGTAATGAGCAGTTCTTC
TRBJ1-1	NA	once	TRBV11-2	CASSAQSSTEAFF	TGTGCCAGCAGCGCACAGAGTTCTACTGAAGCTTTCTTT
TRBJ2-1	TRBD2	few	TRBV5-4	CASSAASGRANEQFF	TGTGCCAGCAGCGCGGCTAGCGGGAGGGCGAATGAGCAGTTCTTC
TRBJ2-7	TRBD1	NA	TRBV6-6	CASRTGQVSYEQYF	TGTGCCAGCAGAACCGGACAGGTTAGTTACGAGCAGTACTTC
TRBJ2-5	NA	NA	TRBV7-2	CASSFGGHETQYF	TGTGCCAGCAGCTTCGGGGGGCACGAGACCCAGTACTTC
TRBJ2-3	NA	NA	TRBV3-1/TRBV3-2	CASSHLARTDTQYF	TGTGCCAGCAGCCATTTAGCGCGCACAGATACGCAGTATTTT
TRBJ2-7	TRBD2	once	TRBV5-1	CASSFMAGGTGGVYEQYF	TGCGCCAGCAGTTTCATGGCGGGAGGAACCGGTGGGGTTTACGAGCAGTACTTC
TRBJ2-7	NA	NA	TRBV27	CASSINGESYEQYF	TGTGCCAGCAGTATTAACGGGGAATCCTACGAGCAGTACTTC
TRBJ1-5	NA	once	TRBV5-4	CASSLYGSSNQPQHF	TGTGCCAGCAGCTTGTATGGGAGTAGCAATCAGCCCCAGCATTTT
TRBJ1-1	NA	NA	TRBV27	CASSKAPTGYTEAFF	TGTGCCAGCAGCAAAGCCCCGACGGGGTACACTGAAGCTTTCTTT
TRBJ1-2	NA	NA	TRBV5-1	CASSLAAGTSYGYTF	TGCGCCAGCAGCTTGGCCGCCGGGACTTCCTATGGCTACACCTTC
TRBJ2-5	NA	NA	TRBV7-2	CASSLDGVTQYF	TGTGCCAGCAGCTTAGACGGGGTGACCCAGTACTTC
TRBJ2-1	NA	NA	TRBV4-3	CASSQEVYEPNEQFF	TGCGCCAGCAGCCAAGAAGTATACGAGCCCAATGAGCAGTTCTTC
TRBJ2-7	TRBD2	NA	TRBV15	CATSGSGTYEQYF	TGTGCCACCAGTGGTAGCGGGACCTACGAGCAGTACTTC
TRBJ1-6	NA	NA	TRBV28	CASTIYNSPLHF	TGTGCCAGCACCATCTATAATTCACCCCTCCACTTT
TRBJ1-6	NA	NA	TRBV5-4	CASSLVSDRDSPLHF	TGTGCCAGCAGCTTAGTCAGTGACAGAGACTCACCCCTCCACTTT